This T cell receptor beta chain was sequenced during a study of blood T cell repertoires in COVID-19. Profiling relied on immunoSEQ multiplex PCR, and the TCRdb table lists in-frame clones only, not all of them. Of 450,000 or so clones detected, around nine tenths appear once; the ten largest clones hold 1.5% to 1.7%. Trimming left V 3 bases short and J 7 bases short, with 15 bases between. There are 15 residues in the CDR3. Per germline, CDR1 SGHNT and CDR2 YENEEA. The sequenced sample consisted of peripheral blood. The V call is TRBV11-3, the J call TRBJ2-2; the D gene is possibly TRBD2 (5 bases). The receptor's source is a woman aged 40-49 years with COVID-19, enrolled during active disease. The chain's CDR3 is CASSLRGMQNGELFF. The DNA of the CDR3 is TGTGCCAGCAGCTTGCGAGGGATGCAAAACGGGGAGCTGTTTTTT.